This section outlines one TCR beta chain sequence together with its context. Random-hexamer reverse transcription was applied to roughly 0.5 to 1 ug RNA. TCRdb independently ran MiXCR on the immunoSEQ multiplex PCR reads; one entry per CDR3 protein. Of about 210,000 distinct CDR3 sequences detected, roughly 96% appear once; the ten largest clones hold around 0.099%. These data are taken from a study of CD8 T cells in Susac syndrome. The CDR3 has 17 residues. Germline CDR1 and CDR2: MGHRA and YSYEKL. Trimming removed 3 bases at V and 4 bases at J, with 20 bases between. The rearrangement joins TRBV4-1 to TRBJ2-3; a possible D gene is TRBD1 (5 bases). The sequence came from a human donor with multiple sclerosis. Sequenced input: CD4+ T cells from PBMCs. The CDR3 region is CASSQGNQGSSADTQYF. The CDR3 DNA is TGCGCCAGCAGCCAGGGAAATCAGGGATCAAGTGCAGATACGCAGTATTTT.